A selection of T cell receptor beta chains follows, all from one sample in a study of response to subunit inactivated influenza vaccine. TCRdb re-called the RT-PCR reads through MiXCR, storing one row per CDR3 protein. The data contain 650,000 to 850,000 distinct CDR3 sequences, approximately 15% of them seen just once; the ten biggest clones take up roughly 6.4%. The specimen was PBMCs from blood, collected around 15 days before vaccination. These TCRs come from a man in his fifties who received an inactivated influenza vaccine. Both conserved end residues are part of each CDR3. The D gene is left open where the match is weak. Only some rows state a clone size, as once, few, many or a class for expanded clones.

CDR3: CASSISGEIYNEQFF
DNA: TGTGCCAGCAGTATCTCCGGGGAGATCTACAATGAGCAGTTCTTC
J: TRBJ2-1
V: TRBV27
D: -
size: few

CDR3: CASSQDWGQNEQFF
DNA: TGTGCCAGCAGCCAAGACTGGGGCCAGAATGAGCAGTTCTTC
J: TRBJ2-1
V: TRBV3-1
D: -
size: few

CDR3: CASSVTGGIEQYF
DNA: TGTGCCAGCAGTGTTACGGGGGGAATCGAGCAGTACTTC
J: TRBJ2-7
V: TRBV2
D: TRBD2
size: many

CDR3: CAIGAGEGETQYF
DNA: TGTGCCATCGGAGCGGGAGAGGGAGAGACCCAGTACTTC
J: TRBJ2-5
V: TRBV10-3
D: TRBD2
size: -

CDR3: CSARDRTSGGLYEQYF
DNA: TGCAGTGCTAGAGATCGCACTAGCGGGGGTCTCTACGAGCAGTACTTC
J: TRBJ2-7
V: TRBV20-1
D: TRBD2
size: many

CDR3: CASSVVRLTSTDTQYF
DNA: TGTGCCAGCAGCGTAGTCCGTCTAACTAGCACAGATACGCAGTATTTT
J: TRBJ2-3
V: TRBV9
D: -
size: few

CDR3: CASSLIAAGGGELFF
DNA: TGCGCCAGCAGCTTGATTGCCGCGGGCGGCGGGGAGCTGTTTTTT
J: TRBJ2-2
V: TRBV5-1
D: -
size: -

CDR3: CAWGTGFNEQYF
DNA: TGTGCCTGGGGGACAGGGTTCAATGAGCAGTACTTC
J: TRBJ2-7
V: TRBV30
D: TRBD1
size: once

CDR3: CASSELASLNTGELFF
DNA: TGTGCCAGCAGCGAGTTGGCTAGCTTAAACACCGGGGAGCTGTTTTTT
J: TRBJ2-2
V: TRBV7-2
D: -
size: -

CDR3: CASSLVYQSSYNSPLHF
DNA: TGTGCCAGCAGCTTGGTGTATCAGAGCTCCTATAATTCACCCCTCCACTTT
J: TRBJ1-6
V: TRBV5-5
D: -
size: few

CDR3: CASSSQGRLSSYEQYF
DNA: TGTGCCAGCAGTTCCCAAGGACGGCTGAGCTCCTACGAGCAGTACTTC
J: TRBJ2-7
V: TRBV12-3/TRBV12-4
D: -
size: -

CDR3: CASSQGGLFAGELFF
DNA: TGTGCCAGCAGCCAGGGGGGGCTATTCGCCGGGGAGCTGTTTTTT
J: TRBJ2-2
V: TRBV3-1
D: -
size: few

CDR3: CAIKMDQAGELFF
DNA: TGTGCCATCAAGATGGATCAGGCCGGGGAGCTGTTTTTT
J: TRBJ2-2
V: TRBV10-3
D: -
size: -

CDR3: CASSQAGSGYEQYF
DNA: TGCGCCAGCAGCCAAGCAGGGTCAGGCTACGAGCAGTACTTC
J: TRBJ2-7
V: TRBV4-3
D: -
size: -

CDR3: CASSPGTSGTSYNEQFF
DNA: TGTGCCAGCAGTCCAGGGACTAGCGGGACGTCCTACAATGAGCAGTTCTTC
J: TRBJ2-1
V: TRBV12-3/TRBV12-4
D: TRBD2
size: few

CDR3: CASRSAGQGPGQETQYF
DNA: TGTGCCAGCCGCTCTGCGGGACAGGGCCCTGGGCAAGAGACCCAGTACTTC
J: TRBJ2-5
V: TRBV2
D: TRBD1
size: -

CDR3: CSGEDSDGRAQYF
DNA: TGCAGCGGAGAAGACAGCGACGGTCGGGCCCAGTACTTC
J: TRBJ2-5
V: TRBV20-1
D: -
size: -

CDR3: CSAISTTGGAHYEQYF
DNA: TGCAGTGCTATATCGACTACAGGGGGCGCACACTACGAGCAGTACTTC
J: TRBJ2-7
V: TRBV20-1
D: TRBD1
size: -

CDR3: CASSSGTALHEKLFF
DNA: TGTGCCAGCAGCTCGGGGACAGCTCTGCATGAAAAACTGTTTTTT
J: TRBJ1-4
V: TRBV7-9
D: TRBD1
size: few

CDR3: CASSEGGNTQYF
DNA: TGTGCCAGCAGTGAAGGTGGAAATACGCAGTATTTT
J: TRBJ2-3
V: TRBV2
D: -
size: few

CDR3: CASSYTGGRPDTQYF
DNA: TGTGCCAGCAGTTATACAGGGGGAAGGCCAGATACGCAGTATTTT
J: TRBJ2-3
V: TRBV6-5
D: TRBD1
size: few

CDR3: CASSQDNLAKNIQYF
DNA: TGTGCCAGCAGTCAAGACAACCTAGCCAAAAACATTCAGTACTTC
J: TRBJ2-4
V: TRBV6-2/TRBV6-3
D: -
size: few

CDR3: CASSQSSGSSYEQYF
DNA: TGTGCCAGCAGCCAATCCTCCGGCAGCTCCTACGAGCAGTACTTC
J: TRBJ2-7
V: TRBV3-1
D: -
size: many

CDR3: CASSFSPSDRDYGYTF
DNA: TGTGCCAGCAGCTTCTCTCCCTCGGACAGGGACTATGGCTACACCTTC
J: TRBJ1-2
V: TRBV7-2
D: TRBD1
size: few

CDR3: CASRDRGLSRSNEKLFF
DNA: TGTGCCAGCAGGGACAGAGGTCTCTCACGGTCTAATGAAAAACTGTTTTTT
J: TRBJ1-4
V: TRBV12-3/TRBV12-4
D: -
size: few

CDR3: CASSQRVTGGTGELFF
DNA: TGTGCCAGCAGCCAAAGGGTGACAGGGGGCACCGGGGAGCTGTTTTTT
J: TRBJ2-2
V: TRBV3-1
D: TRBD1
size: few

CDR3: CSAPRLAGDVDTQYF
DNA: TGCAGTGCTCCCCGACTAGCGGGAGACGTAGATACGCAGTATTTT
J: TRBJ2-3
V: TRBV20-1
D: TRBD2
size: few

CDR3: CAASDTGELFF
DNA: TGCGCGGCGTCCGACACCGGGGAGCTGTTTTTT
J: TRBJ2-2
V: TRBV2
D: -
size: few

CDR3: CSARGGRANEYEQYF
DNA: TGCAGTGCTAGAGGCGGGAGGGCGAATGAATACGAGCAGTACTTC
J: TRBJ2-7
V: TRBV20-1
D: TRBD2
size: -

CDR3: CASSSAGLNSGNTIYF
DNA: TGCGCCAGCAGCAGCGCCGGGCTCAACTCTGGAAACACCATATATTTT
J: TRBJ1-3
V: TRBV5-1
D: -
size: -

CDR3: CSVEMAIRANEQFF
DNA: TGCAGCGTTGAAATGGCCATTAGGGCCAATGAGCAGTTCTTC
J: TRBJ2-1
V: TRBV29-1
D: -
size: -

CDR3: CASSIDRETWVDQPQHF
DNA: TGTGCCAGTAGTATAGATCGAGAGACATGGGTCGATCAGCCCCAGCATTTT
J: TRBJ1-5
V: TRBV19
D: -
size: few

CDR3: CAIRELNTEAFF
DNA: TGTGCCATCAGGGAGCTGAACACTGAAGCTTTCTTT
J: TRBJ1-1
V: TRBV10-3
D: -
size: few